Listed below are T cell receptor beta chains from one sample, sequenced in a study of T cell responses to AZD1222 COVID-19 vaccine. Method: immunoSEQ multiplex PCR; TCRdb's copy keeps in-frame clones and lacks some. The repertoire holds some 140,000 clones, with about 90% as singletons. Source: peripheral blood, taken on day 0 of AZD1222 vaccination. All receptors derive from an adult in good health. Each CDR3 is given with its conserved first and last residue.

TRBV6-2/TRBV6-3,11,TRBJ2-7,CASSYDGPRDF
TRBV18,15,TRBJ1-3,CASSPGEGIGNTIYF
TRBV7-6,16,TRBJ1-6,CASSLALTGIGSPLHF
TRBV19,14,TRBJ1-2,CASSIDRQGGGYTF
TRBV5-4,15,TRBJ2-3,CASSPGTGDVDTQYF
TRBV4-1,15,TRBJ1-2,CASSQVRGSGYGYTF
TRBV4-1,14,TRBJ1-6,CASSQAGLNSPLHF
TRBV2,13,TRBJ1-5,CASSVWGNQPQHF
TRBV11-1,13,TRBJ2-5,CASSLVQGETQYF
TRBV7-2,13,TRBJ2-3,CASSPAEGYTQYF
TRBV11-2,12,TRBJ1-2,CASSFEGDGYTF
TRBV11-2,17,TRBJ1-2,CASSPGAGTGIQYGYTF
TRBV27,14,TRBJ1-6,CASSFDSYNSPLHF
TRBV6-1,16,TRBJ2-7,CASSASSGGGVYEQYF
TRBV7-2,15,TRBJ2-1,CASSLASGGINEQFF
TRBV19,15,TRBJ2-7,CASSIALGAHYEQYF
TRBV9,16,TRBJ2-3,CASSVDLAGGLDTQYF
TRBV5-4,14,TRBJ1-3,CASSRQGAGNTIYF
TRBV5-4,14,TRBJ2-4,CASSSGTGRDIQYF
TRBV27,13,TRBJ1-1,CASSRPGGEEAFF
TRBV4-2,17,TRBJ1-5,CASSAKEGGRADQPQHF
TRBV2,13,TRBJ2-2,CASSFENTGELFF
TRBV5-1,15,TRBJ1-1,CASSLATGGNQEAFF
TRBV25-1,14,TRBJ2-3,CASNGLSPRDTQYF
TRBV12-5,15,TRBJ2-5,CASGLPKDWEETQYF
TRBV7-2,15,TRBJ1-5,CASSFTPGSNQPQHF
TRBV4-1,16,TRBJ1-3,CASSQYHLTYENTIYF
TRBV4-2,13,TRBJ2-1,CASGDSRRGEQFF